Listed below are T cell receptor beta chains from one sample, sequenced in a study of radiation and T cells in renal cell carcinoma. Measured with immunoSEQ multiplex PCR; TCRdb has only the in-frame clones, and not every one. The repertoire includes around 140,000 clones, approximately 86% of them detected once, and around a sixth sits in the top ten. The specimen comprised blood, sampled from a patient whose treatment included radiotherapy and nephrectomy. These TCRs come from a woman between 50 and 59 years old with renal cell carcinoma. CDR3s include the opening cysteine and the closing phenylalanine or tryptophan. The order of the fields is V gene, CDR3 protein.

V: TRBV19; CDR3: CASSWSYTGELFF
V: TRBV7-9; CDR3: CASSPDSLWVAKNIQYF
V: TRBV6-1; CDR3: CASSEARNTGELFF
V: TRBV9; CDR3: CASSVGSPNTQYF
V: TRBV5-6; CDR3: CASSSLNQRVNTGELFF
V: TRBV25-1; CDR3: CASDRPVGRVDFELFF
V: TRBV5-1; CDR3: CASSFAGGENTEAFF
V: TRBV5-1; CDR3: CASSFLGDLSSGANVLTF
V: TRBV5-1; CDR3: CASSFRGENSPLHF
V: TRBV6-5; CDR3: CASSSPETGNEKLFF
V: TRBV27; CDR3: CASSLYASGSNTDTQYF
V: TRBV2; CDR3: CASTQGSNEQYF
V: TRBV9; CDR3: CASSQNNNEKLFF